This is a list of T cell receptor beta chains from one sample in a study of Graves' ophthalmopathy and Graves' hyperthyroidism. MiXCR, run by TCRdb on the multiplex PCR reads, gives a single entry per CDR3 protein. The table lists around 1.1 million distinct CDR3 sequences, less than 45% of them singletons. Input material: peripheral blood or thyroid tissue (not recorded which). The receptors stem from an adult man with Graves' hyperthyroidism. CDR3s include the opening cysteine and the closing phenylalanine or tryptophan. A D gene is named only where the DNA matches it firmly. A row's size may be missing; if present it is once, few, many or a size class.

v_gene,d_gene,j_gene,abundance,CDR3aa,CDR3nt
TRBV29-1,.,TRBJ1-3,.,CSVEAPRGTSSGNTIYF,TGCAGCGTTGAGGCCCCGAGGGGAACGAGCTCTGGAAACACCATATATTTT
TRBV15,TRBD2,TRBJ2-7,.,CATSKGGLAGELDEQYF,TGTGCCACCAGCAAAGGGGGACTAGCGGGAGAATTGGACGAGCAGTACTTC
TRBV7-2,TRBD2,TRBJ2-7,.,CASSASGSRSYEQYF,TGTGCCAGCAGCGCTAGCGGGAGTCGCTCCTACGAGCAGTACTTC
TRBV7-2,.,TRBJ2-3,many,CASRTIGDTQYF,TGTGCCAGCAGAACCATAGGAGATACGCAGTATTTT
TRBV2,.,TRBJ2-7,medium-sized,CASGVALRGEQYF,TGTGCCAGCGGGGTGGCCCTCCGGGGCGAGCAGTACTTC
TRBV6-1,.,TRBJ1-2,many,CASSDATNYGYTF,TGTGCCAGCAGTGATGCGACGAACTATGGCTACACCTTC
TRBV30,.,TRBJ1-1,.,CASPGAENTEAFF,TGTGCCTCCCCAGGGGCCGAAAACACTGAAGCTTTCTTT
TRBV20-1,.,TRBJ2-5,many,CSARDLRQGETQYF,TGCAGTGCTAGAGACCTACGCCAGGGAGAGACCCAGTACTTC
TRBV19,.,TRBJ2-5,many,CASSIVAGAETQYF,TGTGCCAGTAGTATAGTTGCGGGGGCTGAGACCCAGTACTTC
TRBV6-5,.,TRBJ1-2,.,CASGQRHNYGYTF,TGTGCCAGCGGCCAACGCCACAATTATGGCTACACCTTC
TRBV10-3,TRBD1,TRBJ2-5,.,CAIRTGDAQETQYF,TGTGCCATAAGGACAGGGGACGCCCAAGAGACCCAGTACTTC
TRBV20-1,.,TRBJ1-2,many,CSARVGLGYGYTF,TGCAGTGCTAGAGTCGGGCTTGGGTATGGCTACACCTTC
TRBV10-3,.,TRBJ2-2,many,CAIKVTNTGELFF,TGTGCCATCAAAGTCACGAACACCGGGGAGCTGTTTTTT
TRBV28,.,TRBJ2-7,.,CASSNKPEQYF,TGTGCCAGCAGCAATAAGCCCGAGCAGTACTTC
TRBV7-2,.,TRBJ2-7,.,CASSPRIAGPTYEQYF,TGTGCCAGCTCACCACGAATCGCGGGGCCCACCTACGAGCAGTACTTC
TRBV3-1,TRBD2,TRBJ2-5,.,CASSQDYGSGSRRWQETQYF,TGTGCCAGCAGCCAAGATTATGGCAGCGGGAGCCGGAGGTGGCAAGAGACCCAGTACTTC
TRBV6-1,.,TRBJ2-7,few,CASSSLQNYEQYF,TGTGCCAGCAGTTCCCTTCAGAACTACGAGCAGTACTTC
TRBV6-2/TRBV6-3,.,TRBJ1-6,many,CASSRQLRDSPLHF,TGTGCCAGCAGCAGACAGCTCCGGGATTCACCCCTCCACTTT
TRBV30,.,TRBJ1-5,few,CAWSVPGRVYQPQHF,TGTGCCTGGAGTGTACCGGGCAGGGTATATCAGCCCCAGCATTTT
TRBV12-3/TRBV12-4,.,TRBJ1-2,many,CASSFGGGGYGYTF,TGTGCCAGCAGTTTTGGGGGAGGCGGCTATGGCTACACCTTC
TRBV11-2,.,TRBJ2-7,.,CASSPSAGTASRHQSYEQYF,TGTGCCAGCAGCCCTTCGGCTGGGACTGCGTCCCGGCATCAGTCCTACGAGCAGTACTTC
TRBV19,.,TRBJ1-4,few,CASSIGPGATNEKLFF,TGTGCCAGTAGTATAGGTCCGGGCGCAACTAATGAAAAACTGTTTTTT
TRBV14,.,TRBJ1-1,.,CASSRDASGTEAFF,TGTGCCAGCAGCCGAGACGCTTCTGGGACTGAAGCTTTCTTT
TRBV2,.,TRBJ2-6,.,CASSEAVLANVLTF,TGTGCCAGCAGTGAAGCGGTACTAGCCAACGTCCTGACTTTC
TRBV7-3,.,TRBJ2-6,many,CASSLSRVRSGANVLTF,TGTGCCAGCAGCCTTAGCAGGGTCCGCTCTGGGGCCAACGTCCTGACTTTC
TRBV29-1,TRBD1,TRBJ2-7,many,CSVELQGSYEQYF,TGCAGCGTTGAACTACAGGGGTCCTACGAGCAGTACTTC
TRBV7-2,.,TRBJ1-5,many,CASSSVGGGSNQPQHF,TGTGCCAGCAGTTCAGTGGGGGGCGGTTCGAATCAGCCCCAGCATTTT